This TCR beta chain is drawn from a study of blood T cell repertoires in COVID-19. Study overall: Acute and convalescent COVID-19 specimens originated in the United States, Italy and Spain.

Clones were sequenced by immunoSEQ multiplex PCR, and TCRdb holds only the in-frame ones, with some missing. In the table there are 210,000 or so clones, more than 75% of which are singletons. The CDR3 totals 14 residues. CDR1 is ENHRY, CDR2 SYGVKD, per germline. Trimming cost V 8 bases and J 5 bases; bases outside gene matches: 9. This sequence originates from a man aged 50 to 60 with acute or convalescent COVID-19. The V gene is TRBV10-3, the J gene TRBJ2-5, with 9 nucleotides matching TRBD1. The sample taken for sequencing was peripheral blood. Here the CDR3 DNA reads TGTGCCATCCGTACAGGGGGCGTCGGGGAGACCCAGTACTTC. Amino acid sequence: CAIRTGGVGETQYF.